This T cell receptor beta chain came from a study of blood T cells in healthy people across ages. CDR1 LGHNA and CDR2 YNFKEQ come from the germline V gene. The CDR3 runs 15 residues. The germline V and J ends were trimmed by 0 bases and 2 bases, with 10 bases remaining between them. This clonotype was seen more than once but under ten times. Primers used in a second PCR of about 7 to 12 cycles were a sample-barcoded 5' primer and a J-beta primer mix. TCRdb redid the calling of the 5' RACE reads with MiXCR, one entry per CDR3 protein. This sample has around 1.1 million distinct CDR3 sequences, with more than 30% found just once.

The sequencing input was blood. The receptor comes from a man aged 18 to 30 in good health. The chain joins TRBV4-2 to TRBJ1-2, with D uncertain. The CDR3 sequence is CASSQEVGQNYGYTF. The CDR3 region has the DNA TGTGCCAGCAGCCAAGAAGTTGGTCAGAACTATGGCTACACCTTC.